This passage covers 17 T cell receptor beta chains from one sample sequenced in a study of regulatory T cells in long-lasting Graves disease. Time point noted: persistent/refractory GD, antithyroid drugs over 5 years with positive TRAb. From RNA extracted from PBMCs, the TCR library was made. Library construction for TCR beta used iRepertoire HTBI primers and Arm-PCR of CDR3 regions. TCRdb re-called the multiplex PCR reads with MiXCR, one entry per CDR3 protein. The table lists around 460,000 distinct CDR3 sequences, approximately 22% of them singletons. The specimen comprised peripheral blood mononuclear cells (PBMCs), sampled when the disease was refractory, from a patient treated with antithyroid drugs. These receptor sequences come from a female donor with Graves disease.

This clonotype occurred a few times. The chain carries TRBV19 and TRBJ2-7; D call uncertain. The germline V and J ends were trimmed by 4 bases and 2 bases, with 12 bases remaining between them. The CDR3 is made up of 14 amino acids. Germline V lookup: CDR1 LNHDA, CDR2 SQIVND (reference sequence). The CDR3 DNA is TGTGCCAGTAGTAACGGATTCCCTGCCTACGAGCAGTACTTC. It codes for CASSNGFPAYEQYF.

CDR3 region: CASSFRDRGIDTQYF. The CDR3 nucleotides are TGTGCCAGCAGTTTCCGGGACAGGGGAATAGATACGCAGTATTTT. The chain recombines TRBV28 with TRBJ2-3, with 10 bases matching TRBD1. Germline V gene data show CDR1 as MDHEN and CDR2 as SYDVKM. The CDR3 is 15 amino acids. Losses at the gene ends were 3 bases for V and 5 bases for J; bases not matched to a gene: 5.

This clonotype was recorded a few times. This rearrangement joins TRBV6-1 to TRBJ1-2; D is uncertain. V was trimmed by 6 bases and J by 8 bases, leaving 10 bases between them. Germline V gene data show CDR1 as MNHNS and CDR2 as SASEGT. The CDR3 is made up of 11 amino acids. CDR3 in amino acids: CASSPMSGYTF. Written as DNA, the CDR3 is TGTGCCAGCAGCCCAATGAGCGGCTACACCTTC.

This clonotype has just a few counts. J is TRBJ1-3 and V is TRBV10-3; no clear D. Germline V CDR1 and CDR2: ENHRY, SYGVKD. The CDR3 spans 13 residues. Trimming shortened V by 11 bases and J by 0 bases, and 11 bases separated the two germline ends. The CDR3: CACALPSGNTIYF. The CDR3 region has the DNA TGTGCCTGTGCGCTTCCCTCTGGAAACACCATATATTTT.

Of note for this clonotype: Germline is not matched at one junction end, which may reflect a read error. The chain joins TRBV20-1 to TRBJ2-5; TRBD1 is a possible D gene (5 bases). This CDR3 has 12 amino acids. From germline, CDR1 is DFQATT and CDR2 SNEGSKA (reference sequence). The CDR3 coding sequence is TGCAGTGCTGGAGAAAACAGGGAGACCCAGTACTTC. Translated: CSAGENRETQYF.

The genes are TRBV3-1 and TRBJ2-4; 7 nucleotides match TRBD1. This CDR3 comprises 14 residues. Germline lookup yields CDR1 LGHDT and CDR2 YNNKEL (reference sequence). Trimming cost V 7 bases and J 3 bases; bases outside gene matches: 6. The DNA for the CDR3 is TGTGCCAGCATGCCCCGGGACAGCAAAAACATTCAGTACTTC. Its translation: CASMPRDSKNIQYF.

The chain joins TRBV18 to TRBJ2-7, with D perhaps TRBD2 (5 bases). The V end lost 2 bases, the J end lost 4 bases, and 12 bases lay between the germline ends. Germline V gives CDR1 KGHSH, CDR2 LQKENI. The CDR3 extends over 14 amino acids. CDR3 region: CASSPFEGDYEQYF. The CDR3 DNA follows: TGTGCCAGCTCACCATTCGAGGGCGATTACGAGCAGTACTTC.

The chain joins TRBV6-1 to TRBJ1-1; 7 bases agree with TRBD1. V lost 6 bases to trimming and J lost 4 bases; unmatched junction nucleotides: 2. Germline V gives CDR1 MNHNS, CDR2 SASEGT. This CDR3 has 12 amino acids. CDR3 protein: CASRTGITEAFF. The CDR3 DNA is TGTGCCAGCAGGACAGGGATCACTGAAGCTTTCTTT.

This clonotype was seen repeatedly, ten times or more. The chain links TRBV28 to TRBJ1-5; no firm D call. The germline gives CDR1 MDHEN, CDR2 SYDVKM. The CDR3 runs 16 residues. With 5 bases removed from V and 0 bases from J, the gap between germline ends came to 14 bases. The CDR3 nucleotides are TGTGCCAGCAGTCCGGCAGTGGCAAATAGCAATCAGCCCCAGCATTTT. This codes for CASSPAVANSNQPQHF. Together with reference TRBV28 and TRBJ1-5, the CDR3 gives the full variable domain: DVKVTQSSRYLVKRTGEKVFLECVQDMDHENMFWYRQDPGLGLRLIYFSYDVKMKEKGDIPEGYSVSREKKERFSLILESASTNQTSMYLCASSPAVANSNQPQHFGDGTRLSIL.

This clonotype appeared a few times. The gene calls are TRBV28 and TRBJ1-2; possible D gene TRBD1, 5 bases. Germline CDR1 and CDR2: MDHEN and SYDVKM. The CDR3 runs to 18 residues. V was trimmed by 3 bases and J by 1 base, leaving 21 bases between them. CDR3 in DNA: TGTGCCAGCAGTTTTCCCAGTGCGGGACCGACCTTTAACTATGGCTACACCTTC. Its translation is CASSFPSAGPTFNYGYTF.

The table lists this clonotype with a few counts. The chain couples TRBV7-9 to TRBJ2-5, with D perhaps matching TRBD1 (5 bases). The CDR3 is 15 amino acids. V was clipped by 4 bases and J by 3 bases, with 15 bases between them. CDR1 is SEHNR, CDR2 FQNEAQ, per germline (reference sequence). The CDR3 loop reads CASSSVAWGKETQYF. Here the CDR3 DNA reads TGTGCCAGCAGCTCCGTAGCTTGGGGCAAAGAGACCCAGTACTTC.

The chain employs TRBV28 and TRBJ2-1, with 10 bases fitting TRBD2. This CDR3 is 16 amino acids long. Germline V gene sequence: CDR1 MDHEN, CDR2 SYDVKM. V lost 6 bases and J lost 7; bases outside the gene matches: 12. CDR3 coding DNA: TGTGCCAGCAGCTCGCTCCTAGCGGGAGTAGGTAATGAGCAGTTCTTC. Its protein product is CASSSLLAGVGNEQFF.

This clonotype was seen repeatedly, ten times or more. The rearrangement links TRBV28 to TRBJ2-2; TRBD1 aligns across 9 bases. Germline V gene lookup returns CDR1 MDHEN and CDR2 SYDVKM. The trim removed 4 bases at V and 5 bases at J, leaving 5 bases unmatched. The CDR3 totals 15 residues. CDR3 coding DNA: TGTGCCAGCAGTTCCGGGACAGGGTGGACCGGGGAGCTGTTTTTT. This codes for CASSSGTGWTGELFF.

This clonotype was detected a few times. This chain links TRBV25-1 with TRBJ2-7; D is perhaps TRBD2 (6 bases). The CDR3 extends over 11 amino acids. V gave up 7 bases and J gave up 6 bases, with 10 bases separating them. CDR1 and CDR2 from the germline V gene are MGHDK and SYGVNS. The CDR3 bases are TGTGCCAGCATGGAGGGCAGCGAGCAGTACTTC. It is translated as CASMEGSEQYF.

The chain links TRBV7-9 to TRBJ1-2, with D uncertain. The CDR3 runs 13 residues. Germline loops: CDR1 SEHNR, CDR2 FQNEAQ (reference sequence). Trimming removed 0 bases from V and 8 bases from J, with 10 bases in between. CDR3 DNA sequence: TGTGCCAGCAGCTTAGCGCAAACCGCCGGCTACACCTTC. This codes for CASSLAQTAGYTF. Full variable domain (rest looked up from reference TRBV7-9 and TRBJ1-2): DTGVSQNPRHKITKRGQNVTFRCDPISEHNRLYWYRQTLGQGPEFLTYFQNEAQLEKSRLLSDRFSAERPKGSFSTLEIQRTEQGDSAMYLCASSLAQTAGYTFGSGTRLTVV.

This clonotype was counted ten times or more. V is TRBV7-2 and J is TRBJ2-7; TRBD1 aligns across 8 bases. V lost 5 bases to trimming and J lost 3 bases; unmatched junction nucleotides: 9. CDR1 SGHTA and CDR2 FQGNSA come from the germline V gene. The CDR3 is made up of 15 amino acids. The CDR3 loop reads CASSPSPGQGYEQYF. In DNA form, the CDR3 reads TGTGCCAGCAGCCCCAGCCCAGGACAGGGCTACGAGCAGTACTTC.

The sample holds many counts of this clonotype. The CDR3: CSARGDSYEQYF. CDR3 nucleotide sequence: TGCAGTGCTAGAGGGGATTCCTACGAGCAGTACTTC. The chain recombines TRBV20-1 with TRBJ2-7; D is undetermined. The V and J ends lost 1 base and 1 base respectively, with 5 bases between them. Germline CDR1 reads DFQATT; CDR2 reads SNEGSKA (reference sequence). This CDR3 is built from 12 residues.